A single sample is the source of the 6 T cell receptor beta chains below, sequenced in a study of CD8 T cells in ankylosing spondylitis. TCRdb reprocessed the 5' RACE reads via MiXCR and lists one record per CDR3 protein. The sample lists 300,000 to 400,000 distinct CDR3 sequences; 20% to 25% were seen once. The sequencing sample was made of blood, either unsorted or a sorted T cell fraction (not recorded which). The source is a male donor with ankylosing spondylitis or in good health (not recorded which).

V gene TRBV4-1 combines with J gene TRBJ1-4; D is unclear. V lost 4 bases and J 8 bases, leaving 11 bases between the germline ends. The CDR3 extends over 13 amino acids. Germline CDR1 MGHRA, CDR2 YSYEKL. CDR3 bases: TGCGCCAGCAGCCTCACCAGAAACGAAAAACTGTTTTTT. It encodes CASSLTRNEKLFF.

The chain employs TRBV4-1 and TRBJ2-7; D remains unclear. Germline V gene lookup returns CDR1 MGHRA and CDR2 YSYEKL. This CDR3 region has 15 residues. V was pared by 0 bases and J by 1 base, with 10 bases between. CDR3 in amino acids: CASSQEVLLSYEQYF. The CDR3 DNA is TGCGCCAGCAGCCAAGAAGTTTTGCTATCCTACGAGCAGTACTTC.

This clonotype was recorded once. The chain recombines TRBV10-3 with TRBJ2-2; no clear D. Trimming cost V 10 bases and J 5 bases, with 8 bases left between them. The germline V gene has CDR1 ENHRY and CDR2 SYGVKD. This CDR3 is built from 11 residues. DNA of the CDR3: TGTGCCACTCTCTGGACCGGGGAGCTGTTTTTT. Translated: CATLWTGELFF.

This chain uses TRBV6-6 with TRBJ1-1, with D possibly being TRBD1 (5 bases). The CDR3 is made up of 13 amino acids. Germline V lookup: CDR1 MNHNY, CDR2 SVGAGI (reference sequence). V was shortened by 0 bases and J by 6 bases, with 8 bases between the two germline ends. CDR3 sequence (DNA): TGTGCCAGCAGTTACTCCCAGGGAGCTGAAGCTTTCTTT. It is translated as CASSYSQGAEAFF.

This clonotype was seen a handful of times. The chain uses TRBV5-5 and TRBJ2-7; either TRBD1 or TRBD2 may fit D (5 bases each). The germline CDR1 and CDR2 sequences are SGHKS and YYEKEE (reference sequence). There are 15 residues in the CDR3. The V end was cut by 4 bases, the J end by 2 bases, with 16 bases between. For the CDR3, the DNA is TGTGCCAGCAGCCTCTTCCGGGACGGCCCCTACGAGCAGTACTTC. It codes for CASSLFRDGPYEQYF. The complete variable domain, with remaining parts taken from reference TRBV5-5 and TRBJ2-7, reads DAGVTQSPTHLIKTRGQQVTLRCSPISGHKSVSWYQQVLGQGPQFIFQYYEKEERGRGNFPDRFSARQFPNYSSELNVNALLLGDSALYLCASSLFRDGPYEQYFGPGTRLTVT.

This clonotype occurred a few times. This chain joins TRBV29-1 and TRBJ1-5, with 8 bases identical to TRBD1. V lost 7 bases and J lost 4; bases outside the gene matches: 24. Germline V gene sequence: CDR1 SQVTM, CDR2 ANQGSEA. The CDR3 sequence is 19 residues long. DNA of the CDR3: TGCAGCGCGAGGAGGTTCGTGACAGGGGATTTTAACCTTAATCAGCCCCAGCATTTT. Translating gives CSARRFVTGDFNLNQPQHF.